This T cell receptor beta chain was identified during a study of shared clonotypes between healthy human individuals. Original analysis: For the immunoSEQ data, sequences were junction-only without quality scores, so filtering differed. Data came from immunoSEQ multiplex PCR; TCRdb stores just in-frame clones and leaves some out. V and J calls and clone size are those listed in that table; D and trimming were worked out from the DNA. The repertoire includes approximately 1.5 million clones, 98% of them detected once, and about 0.42% sits in the top ten. With 2 bases removed from V and 3 bases from J, the gap between germline ends came to 7 bases. The CDR3 loop spans 13 amino acids. The germline V gene encodes CDR1 KGHSH and CDR2 LQKENI.

Sequencing input: naive CD4+ T cells sorted from blood. Subset specified: CD45RA+ positively selected. This clonotype originated in a man younger than 40 in good health. The chain couples TRBV18 to TRBJ1-1; D is ambiguous. In DNA, the CDR3 is TGTGCCAGCTCACCAACCGACTACACTGAAGCTTTCTTT. Translated, it gives CASSPTDYTEAFF.